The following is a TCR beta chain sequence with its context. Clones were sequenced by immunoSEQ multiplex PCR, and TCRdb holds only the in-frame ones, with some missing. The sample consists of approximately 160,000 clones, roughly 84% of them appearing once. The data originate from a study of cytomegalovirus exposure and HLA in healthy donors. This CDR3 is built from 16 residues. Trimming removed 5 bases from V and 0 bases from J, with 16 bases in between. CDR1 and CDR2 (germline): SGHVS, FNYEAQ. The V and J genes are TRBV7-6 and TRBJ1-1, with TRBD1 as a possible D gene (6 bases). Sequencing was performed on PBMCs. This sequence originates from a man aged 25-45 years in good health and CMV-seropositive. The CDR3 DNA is TGTGCCAGCAGCCCAGGGGCGGATTTTATGAACACTGAAGCTTTCTTT. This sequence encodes CASSPGADFMNTEAFF.